A selection of T cell receptor beta chains follows, all from one sample in a study of cytomegalovirus exposure and HLA in healthy donors. The table came from immunoSEQ multiplex PCR; TCRdb's copy has only in-frame clones and leaves some out. Found here are about 140,000 clones, approximately 86% of them singletons; the top ten hold over 6.5%. Material for sequencing was PBMCs. The receptors were sampled from a woman aged 18-35 years in good health and CMV-seropositive. The CDR3 runs from the conserved cysteine through the conserved F or W. The D gene is left open where the match is weak. A clone size is listed for some rows: how often the clone was seen (once, few, many), or a class if it is expanded.

TRBJ2-7,.,TRBV27,.,TGTGCCAGCAGTCTAAGCTCCTACGAGCAGTACTTC,CASSLSSYEQYF
TRBJ2-1,.,TRBV28,.,TGTGCCAGCAGTCCGCCCCACACCAATGAGCAGTTCTTC,CASSPPHTNEQFF
TRBJ2-7,TRBD1,TRBV18,.,TGTGCCAGCTCAACCGCCGACAGGGTAGGATACGAGCAGTACTTC,CASSTADRVGYEQYF
TRBJ2-7,.,TRBV18,.,TGTGCCAGCTCACCACCGGCGACTCGAAACGAGCAGTACTTC,CASSPPATRNEQYF
TRBJ2-7,.,TRBV28,.,TGTGCCAGCAGTGTCCTGGAGTGGCACGAGCAGTACTTC,CASSVLEWHEQYF
TRBJ2-6,.,TRBV18,.,TGTGCCAGCTCACCAATAGAGGCAAACTCTGGGGCCAACGTCCTGACTTTC,CASSPIEANSGANVLTF
TRBJ2-7,TRBD2,TRBV7-8,.,TGTGCCAGCAGCCTAGGGGCTAGCGGTACCTCCTACGAGCAGTACTTC,CASSLGASGTSYEQYF
TRBJ2-3,.,TRBV7-9,.,TGTGCCAGCAGCCGCGGGACTCGTACTAGCACAGATACGCAGTATTTT,CASSRGTRTSTDTQYF
TRBJ1-2,.,TRBV4-1,.,TGCGCCAGCAGCCAAGATAACGGTGTATGGGAGAATGGCTACACCTTC,CASSQDNGVWENGYTF
TRBJ1-1,.,TRBV20-1,.,TGCAGTGCTAGACCCACAAGTGAAGCTTTCTTT,CSARPTSEAFF
TRBJ1-2,TRBD1,TRBV30,.,TGTGCCTGGACCCGGGACAGGGGGCAAGGGGGCTACACCTTC,CAWTRDRGQGGYTF
TRBJ2-7,TRBD2,TRBV28,.,TGTGCCAGCAGTCAGCACCCGGGACTAGCGGGGGGAATTTGGTACGAGCAGTACTTC,CASSQHPGLAGGIWYEQYF
TRBJ2-1,.,TRBV11-2,.,TGTGCCAGCAGCCCTAGACTTGGAGGCCTCTACAATGAGCAGTTCTTC,CASSPRLGGLYNEQFF
TRBJ2-1,TRBD2,TRBV6-5,.,TGTGCCAGCAGTTACTCGGCCGGGGGGTCCTACAATGAGCAGTTCTTC,CASSYSAGGSYNEQFF
TRBJ2-1,TRBD2,TRBV7-7,once,TGTGCTAGCAGCTCGGGGACTAGCGCAAGTGAGCAGTTCTTC,CASSSGTSASEQFF
TRBJ2-7,TRBD1,TRBV28,.,TGTGCCAGCTTCCCCCGGGACAGGGGTACCTACGAGCAGTACTTC,CASFPRDRGTYEQYF
TRBJ2-7,.,TRBV7-2,medium-sized,TGTGCCAGCAGCTTAGCTGGGGCCCTCGGAATTTCCTACGAGCAGTACTTC,CASSLAGALGISYEQYF
TRBJ2-1,.,TRBV6-5,.,TGTGCCAGCAGTTACGCAATAGGCAAGGGGACATTCTTC,CASSYAIGKGTFF
TRBJ1-5,TRBD1,TRBV28,.,TGTGCCAGCAGATCGGGACAGGAGTCCCTGCCCCAGCATTTT,CASRSGQESLPQHF
TRBJ2-4,.,TRBV5-1,.,TGCGCCAGCAGCTTCTCGTGGGGTGGGCAGGGGAGAGCCAAAAACATTCAGTACTTC,CASSFSWGGQGRAKNIQYF
TRBJ1-6,TRBD1,TRBV5-1,once,TGCGCCAGCAGTCCTGATCCACAGGGGAAACAGTCACCCCTCCACTTT,CASSPDPQGKQSPLHF
TRBJ2-5,.,TRBV5-8,.,TGTGCCAGCAGCCCCTCGGGTAGGAGGGAAGAGACCCAGTACTTC,CASSPSGRREETQYF
TRBJ1-1,TRBD1,TRBV5-6,.,TGTGCCAGCAGCTTTACCGGGACAGTGAACACTGAAGCTTTCTTT,CASSFTGTVNTEAFF
TRBJ1-6,TRBD1,TRBV27,.,TGTGCCAGCAGTGTGACAGGGGGAAGATCACCCCTCCACTTT,CASSVTGGRSPLHF
TRBJ2-3,TRBD1,TRBV9,.,TGTGCCAGCAGCGTAGATGGGACAGACTCTAGCACAGATACGCAGTATTTT,CASSVDGTDSSTDTQYF
TRBJ1-1,TRBD1,TRBV2,.,TGTGCCAGCACCATGGACAGGGGGTCGACTGAAGCTTTCTTT,CASTMDRGSTEAFF
TRBJ2-7,.,TRBV25-1,.,TGTGCCAGCAGTGACCAGGGGTACGAGCAGTACTTC,CASSDQGYEQYF
TRBJ2-5,TRBD2,TRBV9,.,TGTGCCAGCAGCGTAGCGGCAGCGGGAAAAGAGACCCAGTACTTC,CASSVAAAGKETQYF
TRBJ2-7,TRBD2,TRBV6-9,.,TGTCACGGGGGGGGTAACGAGCAGTACTTC,CHGGGNEQYF
TRBJ1-5,.,TRBV30,.,TGTGCCTGGAGTGTGGGCAGAACATCCCTTAGCAATCAGCCCCAGCATTTT,CAWSVGRTSLSNQPQHF
TRBJ2-4,.,TRBV5-1,.,TGCGCCAGCAGTTCCATCGCGGGGAACAAAAACATTCAGTACTTC,CASSSIAGNKNIQYF
TRBJ2-3,TRBD1,TRBV5-1,.,TGCGCCAGCAGCGTGACAGGGGCACACACAGATACGCAGTATTTT,CASSVTGAHTDTQYF
TRBJ2-1,.,TRBV20-1,.,TGCAGTGCTAACCGGAATGAGCAGTTCTTC,CSANRNEQFF
TRBJ2-7,TRBD2,TRBV27,.,TGTGCCAGCAGTTTAAGCCGGGCGGGAGGTTATAACGAGCAGTACTTC,CASSLSRAGGYNEQYF
TRBJ1-6,.,TRBV7-3,once,TGTGCCAGCAGTTACTCCCCCGCTGGGCGGGTCTCGAATTCACCCCTCCACTTT,CASSYSPAGRVSNSPLHF
TRBJ1-1,.,TRBV20-1,.,TGCAGTGCCTGGGGCATAGAGGCTTTCTTT,CSAWGIEAFF
TRBJ1-1,TRBD1,TRBV11-2,.,TGTGCCAGCAGCCCACAGGACAGGGGGCTTGACACTGAAGCTTTCTTT,CASSPQDRGLDTEAFF